This is a list of T cell receptor beta chains from one sample in a study of T cell repertoires in cytomegalovirus infection. TCRdb re-analysed the reads in MiXCR, keeping a single row per CDR3 protein. The sample includes around 310,000 distinct CDR3 sequences, almost 30% seen only once; the top ten take roughly 20%. These receptors' antigens are unknown. The starting material was cultured PBMCs, obtained from culture after CMV antigen stimulation. These receptor sequences come from a human donor in good health (CMV status not recorded). Some clones in this sample may be carry-over from other donors' samples. Both conserved end residues are part of each CDR3. The D gene is left open where the match is weak. Expanded clones are given a class, and other clones once, few, many or no size at all.

clone_size	v_call	d_call	j_call	cdr3_nt	cdr3_aa
few	TRBV11-3	NA	TRBJ1-6	TGTGCCAGCAGCTTGTGGGGTTGCCAAGATTCACCCCTCCACTTT	CASSLWGCQDSPLHF
few	TRBV19	NA	TRBJ1-5	TGTGCCAGTAGTATATCCGGGGGCGCAAGCAATCAGCCCCAGCATTTT	CASSISGGASNQPQHF
many	TRBV7-2	TRBD2	TRBJ2-3	TGTGCCAGCAGCCTAGCGGGATGGAGTACGCAGTATTTT	CASSLAGWSTQYF
few	TRBV10-2	TRBD2	TRBJ2-1	TGCGCCAGCATGGGGGGGACTAGCGAAGTCAATGAGCAGTTCTTC	CASMGGTSEVNEQFF
once	TRBV29-1	TRBD1	TRBJ2-7	TGCAGCGTTCGAGCCGGGACAGCAGGCTACGAGCAGTACTTC	CSVRAGTAGYEQYF
NA	TRBV5-6	NA	TRBJ1-4	TGTGCCAGCAGCCTGGCCCCGGTACACCAAGACACTAATGGAAAACTGTTTTTT	CASSLAPVHQDTNGKLFF
NA	TRBV7-3	NA	TRBJ2-1	TGTGCCAGCAGCTCCACTTCCTTCGTTTACAATGAGCAGTTCTTC	CASSSTSFVYNEQFF
few	TRBV28	NA	TRBJ2-4	TGTGCCAGCAGTTCCAACACTCGTACGGGCATTCAGTACTTC	CASSSNTRTGIQYF
many	TRBV6-1	TRBD1	TRBJ1-1	TGTGCCAGCAATGCGGACAGGGGGGGTAGAGGCACTGAAGCTTTCTTT	CASNADRGGRGTEAFF
NA	TRBV3-1	TRBD1	TRBJ1-2	TGTGCCAGCAGCCAAGCCCAGGGGACAGTCTATGGCTACACCTTC	CASSQAQGTVYGYTF
NA	TRBV6-6	NA	TRBJ2-1	TGTGCCAGCAAAAACGGCAATGAGCAGTTCTTC	CASKNGNEQFF
few	TRBV7-8	TRBD2	TRBJ2-3	TGTGCCAGCAGTCAGCTCGGGTTGAGCGGGAGCTTCGATACGCAGTATTTT	CASSQLGLSGSFDTQYF
NA	TRBV5-6	NA	TRBJ2-2	TGTGCCAGCAGACAACGCAGACAGACGAACACCGGGGAGCTGTTTTTT	CASRQRRQTNTGELFF
NA	TRBV6-5	NA	TRBJ1-3	TGTGCCAGCAGTTACACAGTGTCTAGCTCTGGAAACACCATATATTTT	CASSYTVSSSGNTIYF
NA	TRBV28	NA	TRBJ1-4	TGTGCCAGCAGTGGTATGGATTTAACTAATGAAAAACTGTTTTTT	CASSGMDLTNEKLFF
NA	TRBV10-3	TRBD2	TRBJ2-7	TGTGCCATCCATGGGGCGGGGGGGGAATACGAGCAGTACTTC	CAIHGAGGEYEQYF
NA	TRBV12-3/TRBV12-4	NA	TRBJ2-7	TGTGCCAGCAGTTTAGGAGGGACGGGCCCCTACGAGCAGTACTTC	CASSLGGTGPYEQYF
few	TRBV9	TRBD2	TRBJ2-1	TGTGCCAGCAGCGTAGCGACTAGCGGGAGTGGGAATGAGCAGTTCTTC	CASSVATSGSGNEQFF
many	TRBV5-1	NA	TRBJ2-3	TGCGCCAGCAGCTTGGATGCCAGGAGCACAGATACGCAGTATTTT	CASSLDARSTDTQYF
few	TRBV5-1	NA	TRBJ2-1	TGCGCCAGCAGCATTCGACAGGCCCCTCGATCCAATGAGCAGTTCTTC	CASSIRQAPRSNEQFF
NA	TRBV6-1	NA	TRBJ1-2	TGTGCCAGCAGTGAAGCCGCGGGGGTATATGGCTACACCTTC	CASSEAAGVYGYTF
NA	TRBV6-8	TRBD1	TRBJ1-1	TGTGCCAGCACCAAGACAGGGGGCAATACTGAAGCTTTCTTT	CASTKTGGNTEAFF
few	TRBV7-2	TRBD2	TRBJ2-5	TGTGCCGGAGGTAGCGGGGGGGCCGGAGAGACCCAGTACTTC	CAGGSGGAGETQYF
NA	TRBV2	NA	TRBJ1-2	TGTGCCAGCAGTACTGACCCACGAGAGGGCTACACCTTC	CASSTDPREGYTF